Given below is one T cell receptor beta chain in context. Its antigen is unidentified. The beta constant-region primer was an equimolar mix of two oligonucleotides covering TRBC1 and TRBC2. Nested alpha and beta constant-region primers with the SP2 primer drove four PCR rounds on ligated cDNA. TCRdb analysed the UMI-ligation and nested PCR reads with MiXCR anew, one entry per CDR3 protein. The profile shows 150,000 or so distinct CDR3 sequences, over 20% of them singletons. The data were obtained in a study of naive and memory T cell subsets. Study-wide results and limits: In naive cells, over 90% of TCR sequences were seen only once. A few larger clonotypes appeared in naive repertoires, especially CD8, possibly memory cells re-expressing CD45RA. Naive and memory repertoire findings lacked a ground truth for validation.

CMV status came from CD4+ T cell IFNgamma after overnight CMV lysate stimulation of fresh PBMCs. Cells stained for CD3, CD4, CD8, CD45RA and CD27 were sorted into four subsets. The TCR sequence derives from a human donor in good health. Source material: naive CD4+ T cells from blood.

The CDR3 loop is CSVGWGGEQYF. Written as DNA, the CDR3 is TGCAGTGTGGGATGGGGGGGCGAGCAGTACTTC. The V gene is TRBV20-1, the J gene TRBJ2-7, with TRBD2 matching 7 bases. CDR3 size: 11 residues. Germline V CDR1 and CDR2: DFQATT, SNEGSKA (reference sequence). Trimming cost V 7 bases and J 6 bases; bases outside gene matches: 6.